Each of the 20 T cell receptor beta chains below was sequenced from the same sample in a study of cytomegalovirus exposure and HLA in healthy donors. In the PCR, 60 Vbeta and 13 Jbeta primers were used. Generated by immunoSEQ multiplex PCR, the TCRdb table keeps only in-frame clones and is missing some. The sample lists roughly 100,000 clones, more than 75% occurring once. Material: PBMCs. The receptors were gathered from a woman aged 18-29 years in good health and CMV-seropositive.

The CDR3 is CASSEEWGGSGYTF. The CDR3 bases are TGTGCCAGCAGTGAAGAATGGGGGGGGAGTGGCTACACCTTC. V usage is TRBV2 and J usage is TRBJ1-2; a possible D gene is TRBD1 (5 bases). This CDR3 comprises 14 residues. Germline-derived CDR1 and CDR2 are SNHLY and FYNNEI. The V gene lost 1 base and the J gene lost 7 bases, with 13 bases spanning the gap.

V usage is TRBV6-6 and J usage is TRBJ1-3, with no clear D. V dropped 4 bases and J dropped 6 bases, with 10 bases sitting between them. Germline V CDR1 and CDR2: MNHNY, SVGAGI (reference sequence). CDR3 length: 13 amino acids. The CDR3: CASSSYFVNTIYF. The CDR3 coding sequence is TGTGCCAGCAGTTCTTATTTTGTAAACACCATATATTTT.

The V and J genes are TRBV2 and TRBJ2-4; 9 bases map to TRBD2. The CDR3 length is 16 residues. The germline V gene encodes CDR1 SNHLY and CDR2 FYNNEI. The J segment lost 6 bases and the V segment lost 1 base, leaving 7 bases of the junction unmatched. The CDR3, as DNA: TGTGCCAGCAGTGAAGGTGGCGGGGGGGCCGGAAACATTCAGTACTTC. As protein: CASSEGGGGAGNIQYF. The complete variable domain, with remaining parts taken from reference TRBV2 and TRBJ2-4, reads EPEVTQTPSHQVTQMGQEVILRCVPISNHLYFYWYRQILGQKVEFLVSFYNNEISEKSEIFDDQFSVERPDGSNFTLKIRSTKLEDSAMYFCASSEGGGGAGNIQYFGAGTRLSVL.

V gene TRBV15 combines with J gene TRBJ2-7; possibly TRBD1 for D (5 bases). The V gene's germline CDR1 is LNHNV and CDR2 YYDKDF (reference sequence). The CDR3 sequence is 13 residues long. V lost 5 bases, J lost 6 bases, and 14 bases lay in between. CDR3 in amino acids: CATSYRLSPEQYF. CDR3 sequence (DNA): TGTGCCACCAGCTACAGGTTGTCCCCCGAGCAGTACTTC.

CDR3 residues: CASSLAGTGGEQYF. The CDR3 nucleotides read TGTGCCAGCAGTTTGGCCGGGACAGGGGGCGAGCAGTACTTC. The J gene is TRBJ2-7, the V gene TRBV6-5; 11 bases map to TRBD1. Germline assignment: CDR1 MNHEY and CDR2 SVGAGI. This CDR3 is built from 14 residues. Germline trimming cut 4 bases from V and 6 bases from J; bases unmatched to any gene: 5.

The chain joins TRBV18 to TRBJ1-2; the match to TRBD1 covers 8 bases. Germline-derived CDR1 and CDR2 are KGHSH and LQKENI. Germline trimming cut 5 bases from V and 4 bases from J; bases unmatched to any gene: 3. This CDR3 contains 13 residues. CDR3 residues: CASSDGQGYGYTF. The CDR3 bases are TGTGCCAGCTCAGATGGACAGGGCTATGGCTACACCTTC. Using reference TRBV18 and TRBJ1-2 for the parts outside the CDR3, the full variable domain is NAGVMQNPRHLVRRRGQEARLRCSPMKGHSHVYWYRQLPEEGLKFMVYLQKENIIDESGMPKERFSAEFPKEGPSILRIQQVVRGDSAAYFCASSDGQGYGYTFGSGTRLTVV.

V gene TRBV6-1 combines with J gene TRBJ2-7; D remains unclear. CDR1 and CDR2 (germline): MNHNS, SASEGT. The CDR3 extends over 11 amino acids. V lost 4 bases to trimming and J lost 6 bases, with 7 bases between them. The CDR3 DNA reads TGTGCCAGCAGTGGGGCCCCCGAGCAGTACTTC. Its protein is CASSGAPEQYF.

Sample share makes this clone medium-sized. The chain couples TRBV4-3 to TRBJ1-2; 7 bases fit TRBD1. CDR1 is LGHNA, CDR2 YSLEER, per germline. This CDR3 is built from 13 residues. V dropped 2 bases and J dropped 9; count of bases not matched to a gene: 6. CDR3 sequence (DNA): TGCGCCAGCAGCCAACTGGGACAGTCTAGCTACACCTTC. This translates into CASSQLGQSSYTF.

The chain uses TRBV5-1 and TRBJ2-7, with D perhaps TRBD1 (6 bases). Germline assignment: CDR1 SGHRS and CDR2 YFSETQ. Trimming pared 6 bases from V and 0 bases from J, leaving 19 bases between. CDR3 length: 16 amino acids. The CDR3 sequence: CASTLALGGASYEQYF. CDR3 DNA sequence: TGCGCCAGCACCCTTGCGTTAGGGGGAGCCTCCTACGAGCAGTACTTC.

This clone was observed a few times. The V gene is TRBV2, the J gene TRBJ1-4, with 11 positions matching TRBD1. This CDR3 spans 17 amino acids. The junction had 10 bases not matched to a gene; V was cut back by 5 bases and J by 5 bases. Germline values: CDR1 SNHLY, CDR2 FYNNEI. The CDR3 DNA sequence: TGTGCCAGCAGTTCCCCGGGACAGGGGGTTGGAAATGAAAAACTGTTTTTT. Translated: CASSSPGQGVGNEKLFF.

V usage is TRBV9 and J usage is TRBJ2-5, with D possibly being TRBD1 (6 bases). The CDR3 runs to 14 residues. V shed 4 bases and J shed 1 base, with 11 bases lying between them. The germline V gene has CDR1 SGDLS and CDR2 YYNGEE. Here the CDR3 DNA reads TGTGCCAGCAGCCGAGCAGGGGCCCAAGAGACCCAGTACTTC. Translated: CASSRAGAQETQYF.

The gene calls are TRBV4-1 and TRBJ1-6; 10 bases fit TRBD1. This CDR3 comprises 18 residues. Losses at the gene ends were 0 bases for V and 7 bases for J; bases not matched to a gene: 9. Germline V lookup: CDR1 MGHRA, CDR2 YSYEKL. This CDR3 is CASSQDRDRGAWNSPLHF. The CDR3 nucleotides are TGCGCCAGCAGCCAAGACCGGGACAGGGGAGCCTGGAATTCACCCCTCCACTTT.

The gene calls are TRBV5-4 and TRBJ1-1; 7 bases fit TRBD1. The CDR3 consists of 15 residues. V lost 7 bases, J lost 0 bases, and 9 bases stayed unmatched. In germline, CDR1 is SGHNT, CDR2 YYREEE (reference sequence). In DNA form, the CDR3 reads TGTGCCAGCCAACTGGGACAGCAGATGAACACTGAAGCTTTCTTT. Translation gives CASQLGQQMNTEAFF.

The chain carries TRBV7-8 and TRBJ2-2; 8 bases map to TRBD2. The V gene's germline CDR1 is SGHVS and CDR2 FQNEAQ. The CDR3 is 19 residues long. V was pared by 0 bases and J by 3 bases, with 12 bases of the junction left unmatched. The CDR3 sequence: CASSLAGGGGRIHTGELFF. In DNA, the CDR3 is TGTGCCAGCAGCTTAGCTGGGGGTGGCGGGAGGATTCACACCGGGGAGCTGTTTTTT. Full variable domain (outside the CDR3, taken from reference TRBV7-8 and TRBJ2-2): GAGVSQSPRYKVAKRGQDVALRCDPISGHVSLFWYQQALGQGPEFLTYFQNEAQLDKSGLPSDRFFAERPEGSVSTLKIQRTQQEDSAVYLCASSLAGGGGRIHTGELFFGEGSRLTVL.

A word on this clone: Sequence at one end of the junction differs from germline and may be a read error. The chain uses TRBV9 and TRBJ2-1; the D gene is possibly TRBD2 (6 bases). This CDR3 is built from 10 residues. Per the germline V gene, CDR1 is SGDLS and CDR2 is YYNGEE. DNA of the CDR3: TGTGCCAGCAGCCCCCATCGGGGGATCTTC. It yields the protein CASSPHRGIF.

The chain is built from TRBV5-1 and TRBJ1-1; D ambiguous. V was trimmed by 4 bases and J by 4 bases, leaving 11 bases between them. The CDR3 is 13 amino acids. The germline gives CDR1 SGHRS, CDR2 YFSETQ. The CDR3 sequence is CASSLRRGTEAFF. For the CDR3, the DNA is TGCGCCAGCAGCCTCCGACGGGGCACTGAAGCTTTCTTT. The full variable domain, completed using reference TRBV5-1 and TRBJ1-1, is KAGVTQTPRYLIKTRGQQVTLSCSPISGHRSVSWYQQTPGQGLQFLFEYFSETQRNKGNFPGRFSGRQFSNSRSEMNVSTLELGDSALYLCASSLRRGTEAFFGQGTRLTVV.

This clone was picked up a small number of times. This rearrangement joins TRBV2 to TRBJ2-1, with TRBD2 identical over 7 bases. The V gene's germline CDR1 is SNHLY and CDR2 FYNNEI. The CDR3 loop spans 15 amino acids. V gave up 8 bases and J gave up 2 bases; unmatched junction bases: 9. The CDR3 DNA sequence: TGTGCCAGCTCCCCCTCGGGACTAACCTACAATGAGCAGTTCTTC. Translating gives CASSPSGLTYNEQFF. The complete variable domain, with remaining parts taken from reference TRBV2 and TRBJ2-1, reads EPEVTQTPSHQVTQMGQEVILRCVPISNHLYFYWYRQILGQKVEFLVSFYNNEISEKSEIFDDQFSVERPDGSNFTLKIRSTKLEDSAMYFCASSPSGLTYNEQFFGPGTRLTVL.

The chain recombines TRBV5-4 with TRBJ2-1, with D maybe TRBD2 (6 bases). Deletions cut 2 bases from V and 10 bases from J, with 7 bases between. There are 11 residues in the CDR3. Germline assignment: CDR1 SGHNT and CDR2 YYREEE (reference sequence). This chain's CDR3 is CASSFGREQFF. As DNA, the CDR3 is TGTGCCAGCAGCTTCGGGAGAGAGCAGTTCTTC.

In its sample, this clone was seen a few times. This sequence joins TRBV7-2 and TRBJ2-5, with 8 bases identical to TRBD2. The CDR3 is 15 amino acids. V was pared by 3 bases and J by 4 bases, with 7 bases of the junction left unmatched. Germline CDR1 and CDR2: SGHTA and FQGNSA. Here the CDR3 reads CASSLGGLAGETQYF. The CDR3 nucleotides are TGTGCCAGCAGCTTGGGCGGACTAGCTGGAGAGACCCAGTACTTC.

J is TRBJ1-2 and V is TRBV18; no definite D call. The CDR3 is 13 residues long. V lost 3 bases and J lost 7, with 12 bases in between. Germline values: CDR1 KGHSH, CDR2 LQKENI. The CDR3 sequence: CASSPLGGSGYTF. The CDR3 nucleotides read TGTGCCAGCTCACCTCTAGGCGGGTCTGGCTACACCTTC.